The 3 T cell receptor beta chains in this list originate from one sample, sequenced in a study of regulatory T cells in long-lasting Graves disease. Time point denoted: newly diagnosed GD, antithyroid drugs for less than 3 months. Following extraction of RNA from PBMCs, that RNA was used to make the TCR library. Arm-PCR of CDR3 regions with iRepertoire HTBI primers generated TCR beta libraries. One entry per CDR3 protein results from TCRdb running MiXCR on the multiplex PCR reads. Among 440,000 or so distinct CDR3 sequences listed, roughly 15% were seen once. The same sample was also used in a study of T cells in Graves' hyperthyroidism and ophthalmopathy.

The material sequenced was peripheral blood mononuclear cells (PBMCs), taken at new diagnosis, from a patient treated with antithyroid drugs. These receptors were collected from a woman in her twenties or thirties with Graves disease.

This clonotype was recorded many times. The chain uses TRBV10-3 and TRBJ2-7; 8 bases line up with TRBD1. V lost 10 bases and J lost 0; bases outside the gene matches: 8. Germline values: CDR1 ENHRY, CDR2 SYGVKD. CDR3 size: 14 residues. CDR3 DNA sequence: TGTGCCACCCCCCGGGACAGGAGCTCCTACGAGCAGTACTTC. Translation gives CATPRDRSSYEQYF.

This clonotype appeared many times. V gene TRBV18 combines with J gene TRBJ2-2; the D is unclear. Germline CDR1 and CDR2: KGHSH and LQKENI. Trimming cost V 2 bases and J 3 bases, with 10 bases left between them. The CDR3 sequence is 15 residues long. The chain's CDR3 is CASSPVRSDTGELFF. As DNA, the CDR3 is TGTGCCAGCTCACCAGTTCGCAGTGACACCGGGGAGCTGTTTTTT.

This clonotype was recorded at least ten times. The rearrangement links TRBV12-3 or TRBV12-4 to TRBJ1-2; TRBD1 might be the D (5 bases). Trimming took 7 bases from V and 5 from J, leaving 14 bases between them. This CDR3 comprises 13 residues. The CDR3 region is CASTSGSPYGYTF. For the CDR3, the DNA is TGTGCCAGCACTTCAGGGTCCCCTTATGGCTACACCTTC.